The TCR beta chain under discussion was sequenced for a study of Ad26.COV2.S vaccination and SARS-CoV-2 variants. This table comes from immunoSEQ multiplex PCR, and its TCRdb copy is limited to in-frame clones, with some not included. Of more than 400,000 clones detected, about nine tenths appear once; the ten largest clones hold more than 3.5%. The sample's treatment: 15 to 20 received Ad26.COV2.S at low or high dose, single or two shots; 5 received placebo; per-sample allocation not given. The samples were gathered on day 63 after the first injection of vaccine or placebo. The CDR3 loop spans 14 amino acids. Trimming cost V 3 bases and J 2 bases, with 11 bases left between them. Per the germline V gene, CDR1 is LNHDA and CDR2 is SQIVND (reference sequence).

V usage is TRBV19 and J usage is TRBJ2-7; D is uncertain. Sequenced material: peripheral blood, taken in a trial of Ad26.COV2.S vaccine versus placebo. This receptor was obtained from a person between 18 and 65 years old who received the Ad26.COV2.S COVID-19 vaccine or a placebo. The CDR3 nucleotides are TGTGCCAGTAGTATCAGTGGCAAGACCTACGAGCAGTACTTC. Translating it yields CASSISGKTYEQYF.